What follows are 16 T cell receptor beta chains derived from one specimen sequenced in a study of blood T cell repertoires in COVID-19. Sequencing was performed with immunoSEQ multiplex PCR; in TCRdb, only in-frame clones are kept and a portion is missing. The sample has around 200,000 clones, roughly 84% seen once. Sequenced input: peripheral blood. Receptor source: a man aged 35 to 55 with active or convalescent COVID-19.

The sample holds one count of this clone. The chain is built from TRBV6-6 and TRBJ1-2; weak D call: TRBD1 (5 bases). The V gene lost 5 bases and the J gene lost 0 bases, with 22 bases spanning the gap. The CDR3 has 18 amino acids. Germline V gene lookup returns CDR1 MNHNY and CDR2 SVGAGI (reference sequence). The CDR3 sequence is CASSRGRRQGRTNYGYTF. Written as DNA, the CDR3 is TGTGCCAGCAGTCGGGGAAGAAGGCAGGGAAGAACTAACTATGGCTACACCTTC.

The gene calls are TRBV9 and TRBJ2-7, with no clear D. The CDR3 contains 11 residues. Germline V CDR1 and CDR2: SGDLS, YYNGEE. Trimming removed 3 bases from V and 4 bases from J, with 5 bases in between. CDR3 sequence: CASSGLYEQYF. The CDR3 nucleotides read TGTGCCAGCAGCGGTCTTTACGAGCAGTACTTC.

CDR3: CASLPRDRGTDTQYF. CDR3 bases: TGTGCCAGCCTTCCCCGGGACAGGGGTACAGATACGCAGTATTTT. The gene calls are TRBV28 and TRBJ2-3; 10 bases agree with TRBD1. Per the germline V gene, CDR1 is MDHEN and CDR2 is SYDVKM. This CDR3 has 15 amino acids. V lost 8 bases, J lost 3 bases, and 8 bases stayed unmatched.

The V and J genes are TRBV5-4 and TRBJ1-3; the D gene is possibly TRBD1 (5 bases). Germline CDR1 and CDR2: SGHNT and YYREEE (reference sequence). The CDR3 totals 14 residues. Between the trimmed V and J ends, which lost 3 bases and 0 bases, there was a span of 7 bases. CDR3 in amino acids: CASSWGLSGNTIYF. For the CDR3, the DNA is TGTGCCAGCAGCTGGGGACTCTCTGGAAACACCATATATTTT.

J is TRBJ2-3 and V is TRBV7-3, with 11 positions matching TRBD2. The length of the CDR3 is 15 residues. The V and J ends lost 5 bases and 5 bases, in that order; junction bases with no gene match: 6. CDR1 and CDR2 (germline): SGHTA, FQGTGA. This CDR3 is CASSPIAGGKDTQYF. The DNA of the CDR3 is TGTGCCAGCAGCCCAATAGCGGGAGGGAAAGATACGCAGTATTTT.

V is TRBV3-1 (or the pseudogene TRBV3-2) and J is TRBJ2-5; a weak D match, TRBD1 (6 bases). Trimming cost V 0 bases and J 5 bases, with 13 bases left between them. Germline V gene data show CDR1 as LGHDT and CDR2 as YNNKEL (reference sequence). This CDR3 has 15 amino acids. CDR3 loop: CASSQDRNRVETQYF. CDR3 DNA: TGTGCCAGCAGCCAAGATCGGAACAGGGTCGAGACCCAGTACTTC.

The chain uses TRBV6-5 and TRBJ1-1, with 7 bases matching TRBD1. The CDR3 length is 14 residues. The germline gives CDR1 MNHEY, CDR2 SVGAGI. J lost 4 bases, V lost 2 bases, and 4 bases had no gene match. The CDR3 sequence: CASSYDRVVTEAFF. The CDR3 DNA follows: TGTGCCAGCAGTTACGACAGGGTGGTCACTGAAGCTTTCTTT.

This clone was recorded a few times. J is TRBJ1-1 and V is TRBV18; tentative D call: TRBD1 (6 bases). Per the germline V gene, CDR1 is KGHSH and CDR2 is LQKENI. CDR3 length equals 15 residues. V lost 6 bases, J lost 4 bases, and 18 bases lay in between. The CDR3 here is CASSPRQDAATEAFF. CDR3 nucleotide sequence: TGTGCCAGCTCCCCAAGACAGGACGCGGCCACTGAAGCTTTCTTT.

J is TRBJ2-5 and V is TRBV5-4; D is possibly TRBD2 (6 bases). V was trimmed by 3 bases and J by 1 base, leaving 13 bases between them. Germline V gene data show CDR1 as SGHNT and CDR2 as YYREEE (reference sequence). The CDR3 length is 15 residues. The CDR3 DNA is TGTGCCAGCAGCTGGGGTGGAGGGGCCCAAGAGACCCAGTACTTC. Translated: CASSWGGGAQETQYF.

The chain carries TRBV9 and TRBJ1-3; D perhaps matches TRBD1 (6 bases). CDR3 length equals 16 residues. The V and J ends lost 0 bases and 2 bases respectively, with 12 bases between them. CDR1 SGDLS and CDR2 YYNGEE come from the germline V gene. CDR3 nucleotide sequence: TGTGCCAGCAGCGTAGGGTTGGCAGGGGCTGGAAACACCATATATTTT. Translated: CASSVGLAGAGNTIYF.

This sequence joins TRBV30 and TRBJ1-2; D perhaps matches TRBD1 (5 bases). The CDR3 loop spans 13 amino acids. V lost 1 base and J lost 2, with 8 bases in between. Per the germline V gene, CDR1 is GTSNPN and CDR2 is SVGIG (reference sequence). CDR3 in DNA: TGTGCCTGGAGTGGACAGTCGAACTATGGCTACACCTTC. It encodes CAWSGQSNYGYTF. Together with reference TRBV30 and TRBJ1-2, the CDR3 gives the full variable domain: SQTIHQWPATLVQPVGSPLSLECTVEGTSNPNLYWYRQAAGRGLQLLFYSVGIGQISSEVPQNLSASRPQDRQFILSSKKLLLSDSGFYLCAWSGQSNYGYTFGSGTRLTVV.

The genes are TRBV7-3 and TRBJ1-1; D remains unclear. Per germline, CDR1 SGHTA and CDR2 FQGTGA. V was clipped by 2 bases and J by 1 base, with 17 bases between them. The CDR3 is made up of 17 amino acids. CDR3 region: CASSLGRRREANTEAFF. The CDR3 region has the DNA TGTGCCAGCAGCTTAGGTCGCCGGCGGGAGGCGAACACTGAAGCTTTCTTT.

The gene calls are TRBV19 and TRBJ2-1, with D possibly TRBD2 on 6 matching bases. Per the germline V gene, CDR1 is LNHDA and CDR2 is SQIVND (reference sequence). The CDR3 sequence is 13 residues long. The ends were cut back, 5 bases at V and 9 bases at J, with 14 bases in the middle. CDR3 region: CASSYAGSTEQFF. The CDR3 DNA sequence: TGTGCCAGTAGTTACGCCGGGAGTACTGAGCAGTTCTTC.

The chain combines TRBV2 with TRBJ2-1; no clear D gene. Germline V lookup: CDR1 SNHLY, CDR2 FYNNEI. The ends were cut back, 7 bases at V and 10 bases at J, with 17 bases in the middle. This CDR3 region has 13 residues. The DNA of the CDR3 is TGTGCCAGCATTGAGGTGGTCGAGAACGAGCAGTTCTTC. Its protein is CASIEVVENEQFF.

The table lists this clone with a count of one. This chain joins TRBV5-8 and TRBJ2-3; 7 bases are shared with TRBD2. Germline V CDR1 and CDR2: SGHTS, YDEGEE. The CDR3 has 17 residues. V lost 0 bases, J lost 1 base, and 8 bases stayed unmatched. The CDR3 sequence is CASSLASTSAGTDTQYF. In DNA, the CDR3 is TGTGCCAGCAGCTTGGCCTCCACTAGCGCGGGCACAGATACGCAGTATTTT.

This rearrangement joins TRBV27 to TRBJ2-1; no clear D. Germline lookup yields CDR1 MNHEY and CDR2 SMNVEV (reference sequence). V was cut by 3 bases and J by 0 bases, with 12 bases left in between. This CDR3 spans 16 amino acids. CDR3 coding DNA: TGTGCCAGCAGTTTCTATCCCCGTAGCTCCTACAATGAGCAGTTCTTC. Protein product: CASSFYPRSSYNEQFF.